This T cell receptor (beta chain) is drawn from a study of blood T cells in healthy people across ages. Primed by a sample-barcoded 5' primer and a J-beta primer mix, a second PCR proceeded for about 6 to 11 cycles. TCRdb reanalysed the 5' RACE reads using MiXCR and keeps one entry per CDR3 protein. The sample holds approximately 810,000 distinct CDR3 sequences, 35% to 40% seen once. Broader study findings: Estimates drawn from one million T cells were deemed to understate diversity.

A minimum of 7 million PBMCs was isolated per sample. No fewer than 5.5 micrograms of total RNA were isolated from every sample. This clonotype was found many times. Its antigen is unidentified. Trimming removed 5 bases from V and 7 bases from J, with 15 bases in between. Germline CDR1 reads SGHTA; CDR2 reads FQGNSA. This CDR3 has 14 residues. The chain employs TRBV7-2 and TRBJ2-4; possibly TRBD1 or TRBD2 for D (5 bases each). This clonotype originated in a man between 18 and 35 years old in good health. Sample: blood. CDR3 sequence reads: CASSRDGPSNIQYF. CDR3 DNA sequence: TGTGCCAGCAGCCGGGACGGGCCCTCCAACATTCAGTACTTC.